This T cell receptor (beta chain) comes out of a study of blood T cell repertoires in COVID-19. V lost 1 base, J lost 6 bases, and 10 bases lay in between. The CDR3 spans 14 residues. The germline gives CDR1 LGHDT, CDR2 YNNKEL (reference sequence). Produced via immunoSEQ multiplex PCR; TCRdb's table is partial and in-frame only. The sample gives about 180,000 clones, roughly 80% of which show up once; over 13% is in the top ten. The source of this sequence is a man in his 60s who had been exposed to COVID-19. Sequences were obtained from PBMCs or T cells enriched from blood (not recorded which). The V gene is TRBV3-1 (or the pseudogene TRBV3-2), the J gene TRBJ1-5; no clear D. CDR3 DNA: TGTGCCAGCAGCCAAGGGCAGGTCCTTCAGCCCCAGCATTTT. It yields the protein CASSQGQVLQPQHF.